The 18 T cell receptor beta chains presented below share a single source sample, sequenced in a study of blood T cells in healthy people across ages. Primed by a sample-barcoded 5' primer and a J-beta primer mix, a second PCR proceeded for roughly 6 to 12 cycles. In TCRdb, the 5' RACE reads were re-called with MiXCR into one record per CDR3 protein. This table holds 780,000 or so distinct CDR3 sequences, approximately 60% found once. The source material was blood. These receptors all come from a man aged 35-49 years in good health.

The chain uses TRBV4-3 and TRBJ2-3, with 7 bases fitting TRBD1. This CDR3 is built from 14 residues. Germline V gene data show CDR1 as LGHNA and CDR2 as YSLEER. The trim removed 0 bases at V and 11 bases at J, leaving 8 bases unmatched. The CDR3: CASSQDTGQIKQYF. For the CDR3, the DNA is TGCGCCAGCAGCCAAGATACGGGACAGATAAAGCAGTATTTT.

V usage is TRBV4-2 and J usage is TRBJ1-2; 8 bases match TRBD1. Germline lookup yields CDR1 LGHNA and CDR2 YNFKEQ. The CDR3 is made up of 15 amino acids. V dropped 0 bases and J dropped 4; count of bases not matched to a gene: 4. CDR3 sequence reads: CASSQDLTGVYGYTF. The CDR3 coding sequence is TGTGCCAGCAGCCAAGATCTGACAGGGGTCTATGGCTACACCTTC.

This clonotype was detected once. V gene TRBV18 combines with J gene TRBJ2-5; 7 positions match TRBD1. V trimming: 2 bases; J trimming: 2 bases; junction bases outside the gene matches: 5. This CDR3 has 15 residues. Germline CDR1 KGHSH, CDR2 LQKENI. CDR3 DNA sequence: TGTGCCAGCTCACCATATGCGGACAGGCAAGAGACCCAGTACTTC. Translating it yields CASSPYADRQETQYF.

In the case of this clonotype: This may be a read error, as it is one base from a much larger clone. The chain uses TRBV7-3 and TRBJ2-1, with TRBD1 identical over 7 bases. This CDR3 contains 14 residues. V gave up 5 bases and J gave up 4 bases; unmatched junction bases: 5. Germline V lookup: CDR1 SGHTA, CDR2 FQGTGA. The CDR3 spells CASSLGQDYNEQFF. The CDR3 DNA is TGTGCCAGCAGCCTCGGACAGGATTACAATGAGCAGTTCTTC.

The rearrangement joins TRBV6-5 to TRBJ2-1; TRBD1 agrees at 9 bases. The CDR3 has 16 amino acids. V lost 5 bases to trimming and J lost 4 bases; unmatched junction nucleotides: 9. The germline V gene has CDR1 MNHEY and CDR2 SVGAGI. The CDR3 DNA is TGTGCCAGCAGTCTTCGGCCGGGACAGGGATACAATGAGCAGTTCTTC. Translation: CASSLRPGQGYNEQFF.

The chain couples TRBV5-1 to TRBJ2-1, with a possible D match to TRBD1 (6 bases). Trimming cost V 0 bases and J 6 bases, with 13 bases left between them. This CDR3 has 15 amino acids. Germline V gene lookup returns CDR1 SGHRS and CDR2 YFSETQ. DNA for the CDR3: TGCGCCAGCAGCTTGGGAACAGGGAAGGTCAATGAGCAGTTCTTC. Encoded protein: CASSLGTGKVNEQFF.

The chain joins TRBV12-3 or TRBV12-4 to TRBJ1-3; TRBD1 matches at 9 bases. Trimming cost V 6 bases and J 0 bases; bases outside gene matches: 3. The CDR3 length is 15 residues. CDR3 sequence reads: CASSSGQGSGNTIYF. CDR3 coding DNA: TGTGCCAGCAGCTCGGGACAGGGCTCTGGAAACACCATATATTTT.

This clonotype was seen ten or more times. This sequence joins TRBV4-2 and TRBJ2-7; D uncertain. The CDR3 has 15 amino acids. Germline CDR1 and CDR2: LGHNA and YNFKEQ. V dropped 0 bases and J dropped 8 bases, with 17 bases sitting between them. CDR3 in DNA: TGTGCCAGCAGCCAAGAGTTGGCGGATTTGCGTCAGCAGTACTTC. Amino acid sequence: CASSQELADLRQQYF.

V is TRBV15 and J is TRBJ1-5; D remains unclear. The CDR3 spans 13 residues. The V gene lost 0 bases and the J gene lost 11 bases, with 11 bases spanning the gap. Looked up from germline, CDR1 is LNHNV and CDR2 is YYDKDF (reference sequence). CDR3 amino acids: CATSRERVRAQHF. CDR3 in DNA: TGTGCCACCAGCAGAGAGCGCGTCCGGGCCCAGCATTTT.

This clonotype was observed a few times. The CDR3 bases are TGTGCCAGCAGTTTTGGAGGGGATAAGTCCTACGAGCAGTACTTC. Its protein is CASSFGGDKSYEQYF. V usage is TRBV12-3 or TRBV12-4 and J usage is TRBJ2-7, with D tentatively TRBD2 (6 bases). The CDR3 totals 15 residues. Trimming took off 3 bases at V and 1 base at J, with 13 bases between the two ends.

This clonotype was found a few times. V gene TRBV7-2 combines with J gene TRBJ1-1; unclear D gene. The V gene lost 5 bases and the J gene lost 1 base, with 11 bases spanning the gap. The CDR3 covers 14 residues. Germline CDR1 SGHTA, CDR2 FQGNSA. The CDR3 protein is CASSLSVWNTEAFF. The CDR3 nucleotides read TGTGCCAGCAGCCTAAGCGTATGGAACACTGAAGCTTTCTTT.

The rearrangement joins TRBV5-1 to TRBJ2-7; D possibly uses TRBD1 or TRBD2 (6 bases each). Germline loops: CDR1 SGHRS, CDR2 YFSETQ. With 7 bases removed from V and 3 bases from J, the gap between germline ends came to 29 bases. The CDR3 length is 18 residues. In DNA, the CDR3 is TGCGCCAGCGGTAGTTATGCCAGCCAACCGGGGGCTAGCTACGAGCAGTACTTC. It encodes CASGSYASQPGASYEQYF.

This clonotype was detected only once. The V gene is TRBV20-1, the J gene TRBJ2-1; no firm D call. The CDR3 is 16 amino acids. V lost 0 bases to trimming and J lost 2 bases, with 14 bases between them. CDR1 and CDR2 from the germline V gene are DFQATT and SNEGSKA (reference sequence). For the CDR3, the DNA is TGCAGTGCTAGAGATCTATTGGCGACGGCCTACAATGAGCAGTTCTTC. As protein: CSARDLLATAYNEQFF.

V is TRBV5-6 and J is TRBJ2-1; D is perhaps TRBD1 (5 bases). CDR3 length: 16 amino acids. The V and J ends lost 2 bases and 0 bases respectively, with 12 bases between them. Germline V gene lookup returns CDR1 SGHDT and CDR2 YYEEEE. The DNA for the CDR3 is TGTGCCAGCAGCTTAAGAGCAGGGTTCTCCTACAATGAGCAGTTCTTC. Its protein is CASSLRAGFSYNEQFF.

This sequence joins TRBV20-1 and TRBJ2-1, with 10 nucleotides matching TRBD2. V dropped 1 base and J dropped 4; count of bases not matched to a gene: 1. The CDR3 contains 14 residues. Per germline, CDR1 DFQATT and CDR2 SNEGSKA (reference sequence). This CDR3 is CSARVAGGYNEQFF. In DNA, the CDR3 is TGCAGTGCTAGAGTAGCGGGAGGTTACAATGAGCAGTTCTTC.

Note on this clonotype: At one boundary the junction diverges from the germline segment, which might be a read error. J is TRBJ2-3 and V is TRBV12-3 or TRBV12-4; weak D call: TRBD2 (6 bases). The CDR3 runs 11 residues. CDR3 amino acids: CASRPGDTQNF. The DNA of the CDR3 is TGTGCCAGTCGGCCGGGGGATACGCAGAATTTT.

The chain has TRBV28 and TRBJ2-7, with TRBD1 matching 9 bases. Germline values: CDR1 MDHEN, CDR2 SYDVKM. The CDR3 is 16 residues long. V lost 4 bases, J lost 7 bases, and 14 bases stayed unmatched. CDR3 region: CASSSTGQGIWNEQYF. CDR3 nucleotides: TGTGCCAGCAGTTCTACAGGACAGGGGATTTGGAATGAGCAGTACTTC. The full variable domain, its missing parts supplied by reference TRBV28 and TRBJ2-7, is DVKVTQSSRYLVKRTGEKVFLECVQDMDHENMFWYRQDPGLGLRLIYFSYDVKMKEKGDIPEGYSVSREKKERFSLILESASTNQTSMYLCASSSTGQGIWNEQYFGPGTRLTVT.

This chain joins TRBV27 and TRBJ2-3; D not certain. The CDR3 covers 12 residues. V was clipped by 7 bases and J by 1 base, with 6 bases between them. Germline lookup yields CDR1 MNHEY and CDR2 SMNVEV (reference sequence). CDR3 sequence (DNA): TGTGCCAGCAACCAGGGCACAGATACGCAGTATTTT. Its protein is CASNQGTDTQYF.